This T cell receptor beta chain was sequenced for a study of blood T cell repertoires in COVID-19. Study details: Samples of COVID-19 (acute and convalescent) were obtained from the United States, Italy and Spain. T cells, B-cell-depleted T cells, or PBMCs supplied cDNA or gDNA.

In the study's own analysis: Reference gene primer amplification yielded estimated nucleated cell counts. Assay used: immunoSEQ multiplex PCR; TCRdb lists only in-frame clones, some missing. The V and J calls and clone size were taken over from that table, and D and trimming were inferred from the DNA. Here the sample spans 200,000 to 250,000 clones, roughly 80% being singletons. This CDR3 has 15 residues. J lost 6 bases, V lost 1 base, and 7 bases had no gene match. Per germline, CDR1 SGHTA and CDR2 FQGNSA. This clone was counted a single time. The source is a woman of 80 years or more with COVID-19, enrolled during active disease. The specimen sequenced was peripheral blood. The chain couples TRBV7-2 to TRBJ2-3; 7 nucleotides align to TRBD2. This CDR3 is CASSLGGLAADTQYF. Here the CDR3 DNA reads TGTGCCAGCAGCTTAGGAGGGCTAGCGGCCGATACGCAGTATTTT.